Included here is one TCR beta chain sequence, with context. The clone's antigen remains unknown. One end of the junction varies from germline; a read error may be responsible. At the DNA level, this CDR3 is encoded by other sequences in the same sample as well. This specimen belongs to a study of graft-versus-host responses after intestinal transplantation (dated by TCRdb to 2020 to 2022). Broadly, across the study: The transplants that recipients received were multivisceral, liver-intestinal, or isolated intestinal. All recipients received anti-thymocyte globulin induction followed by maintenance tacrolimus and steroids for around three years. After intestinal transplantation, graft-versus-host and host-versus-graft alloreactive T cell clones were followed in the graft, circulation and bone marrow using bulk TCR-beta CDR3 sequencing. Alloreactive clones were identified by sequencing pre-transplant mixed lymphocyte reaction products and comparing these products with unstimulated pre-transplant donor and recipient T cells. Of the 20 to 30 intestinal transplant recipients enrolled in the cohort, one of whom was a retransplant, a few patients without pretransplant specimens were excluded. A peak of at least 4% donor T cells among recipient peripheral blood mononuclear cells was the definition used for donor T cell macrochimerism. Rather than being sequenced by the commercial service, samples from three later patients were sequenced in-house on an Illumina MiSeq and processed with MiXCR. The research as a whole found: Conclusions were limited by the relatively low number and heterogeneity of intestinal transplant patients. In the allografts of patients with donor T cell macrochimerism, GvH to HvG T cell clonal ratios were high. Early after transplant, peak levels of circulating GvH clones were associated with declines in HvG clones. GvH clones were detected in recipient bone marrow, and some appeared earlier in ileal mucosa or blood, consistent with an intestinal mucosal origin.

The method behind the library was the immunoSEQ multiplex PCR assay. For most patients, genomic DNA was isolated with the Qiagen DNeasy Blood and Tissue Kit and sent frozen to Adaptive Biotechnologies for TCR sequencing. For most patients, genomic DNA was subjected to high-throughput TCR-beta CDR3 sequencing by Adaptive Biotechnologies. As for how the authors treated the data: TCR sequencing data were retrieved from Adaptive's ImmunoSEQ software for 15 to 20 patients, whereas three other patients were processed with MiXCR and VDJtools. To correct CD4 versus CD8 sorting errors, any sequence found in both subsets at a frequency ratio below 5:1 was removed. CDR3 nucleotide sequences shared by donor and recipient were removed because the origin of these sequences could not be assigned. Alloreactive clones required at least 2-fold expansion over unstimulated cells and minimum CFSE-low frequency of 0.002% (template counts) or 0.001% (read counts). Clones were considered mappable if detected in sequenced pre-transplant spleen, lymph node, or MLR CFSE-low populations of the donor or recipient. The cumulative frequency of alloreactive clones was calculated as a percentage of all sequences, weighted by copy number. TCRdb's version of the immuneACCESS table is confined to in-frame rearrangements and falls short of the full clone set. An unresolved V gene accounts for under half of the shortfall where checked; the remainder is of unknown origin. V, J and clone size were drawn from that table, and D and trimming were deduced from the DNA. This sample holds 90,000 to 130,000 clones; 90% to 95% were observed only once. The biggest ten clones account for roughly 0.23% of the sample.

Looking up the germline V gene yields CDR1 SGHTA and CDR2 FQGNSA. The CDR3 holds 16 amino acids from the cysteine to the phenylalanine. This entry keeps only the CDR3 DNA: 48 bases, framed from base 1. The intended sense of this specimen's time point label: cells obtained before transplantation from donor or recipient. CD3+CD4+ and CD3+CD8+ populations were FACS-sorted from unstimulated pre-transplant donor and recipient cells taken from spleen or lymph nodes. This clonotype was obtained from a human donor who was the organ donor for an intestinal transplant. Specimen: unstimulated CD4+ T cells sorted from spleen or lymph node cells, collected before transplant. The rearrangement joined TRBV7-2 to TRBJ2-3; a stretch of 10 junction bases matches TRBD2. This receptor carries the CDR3 CASSLRRTSGTDTQYF. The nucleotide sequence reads TGTGCCAGCAGCTTAAGGAGGACTAGCGGCACGGATACGCAGTATTTT. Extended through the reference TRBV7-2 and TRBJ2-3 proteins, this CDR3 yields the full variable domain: GAGVSQSPSNKVTEKGKDVELRCDPISGHTALYWYRQSLGQGLEFLIYFQGNSAPDKSGLPSDRFSAERTGGSVSTLTIQRTQQEDSAVYLCASSLRRTSGTDTQYFGPGTRLTVL.